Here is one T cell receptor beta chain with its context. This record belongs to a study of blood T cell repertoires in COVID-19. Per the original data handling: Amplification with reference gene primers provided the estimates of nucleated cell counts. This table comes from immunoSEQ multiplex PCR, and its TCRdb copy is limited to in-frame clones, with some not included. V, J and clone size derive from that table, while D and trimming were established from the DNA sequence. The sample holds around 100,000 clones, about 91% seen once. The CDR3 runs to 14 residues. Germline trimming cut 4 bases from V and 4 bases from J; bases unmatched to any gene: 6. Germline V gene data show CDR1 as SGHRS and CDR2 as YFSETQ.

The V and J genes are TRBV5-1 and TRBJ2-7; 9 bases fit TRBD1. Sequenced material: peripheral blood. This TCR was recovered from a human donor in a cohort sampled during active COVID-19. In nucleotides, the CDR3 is TGCGCCAGCAGCGCCGGGACAGGGCTTTACGAGCAGTACTTC. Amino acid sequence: CASSAGTGLYEQYF.